The 25 T cell receptor beta chains presented below share a single source sample, sequenced in a study of OX40 agonist ivuxolimab in advanced cancers. Measured with immunoSEQ multiplex PCR; TCRdb has only the in-frame clones, and not every one. In the table there are about 110,000 clones, 89% of which are singletons. Material: CD4+ or CD8+ T cells sorted from blood, obtained in a trial of the OX40 agonist ivuxolimab. The receptors derive from an adult with an advanced solid tumor such as melanoma, head and neck, liver or kidney cancer.

This clone occurred a few times. V gene TRBV2 combines with J gene TRBJ1-1; D remains unclear. CDR3 length: 12 amino acids. Trimming shortened V by 5 bases and J by 0 bases, and 4 bases separated the two germline ends. Germline V lookup: CDR1 SNHLY, CDR2 FYNNEI. Here the CDR3 DNA reads TGTGCCAGCAGTTTCTTGAACACTGAAGCTTTCTTT. Translating gives CASSFLNTEAFF.

The chain has TRBV2 and TRBJ2-2; D tentatively fits TRBD1 or TRBD2 (6 bases each). The CDR3 loop spans 14 amino acids. V lost 6 bases to trimming and J lost 7 bases, with 15 bases between them. Germline V gene lookup returns CDR1 SNHLY and CDR2 FYNNEI. The CDR3 nucleotides are TGTGCCAGCAGGTTGGGGGGCGGCGGCGGGGAGCTGTTTTTT. This translates into CASRLGGGGGELFF.

As regards this clone: At the DNA level, this CDR3 is encoded by other sequences in the same sample as well. The chain uses TRBV5-1 and TRBJ2-1; no reliable D call. V shed 0 bases and J shed 7 bases, with 8 bases lying between them. This CDR3 contains 13 residues. The germline V gene encodes CDR1 SGHRS and CDR2 YFSETQ. The CDR3 protein is CASSLAVGNEQFF. The CDR3 nucleotides read TGCGCCAGCAGCTTGGCCGTTGGAAATGAGCAGTTCTTC. Based on the CDR3 plus reference TRBV5-1 and TRBJ2-1, the full variable domain is KAGVTQTPRYLIKTRGQQVTLSCSPISGHRSVSWYQQTPGQGLQFLFEYFSETQRNKGNFPGRFSGRQFSNSRSEMNVSTLELGDSALYLCASSLAVGNEQFFGPGTRLTVL.

The gene calls are TRBV6-5 and TRBJ1-5, with D possibly being TRBD1 (6 bases). The CDR3 length is 12 residues. The V and J ends lost 5 bases and 11 bases respectively, with 13 bases between them. Germline CDR1 and CDR2: MNHEY and SVGAGI. In DNA, the CDR3 is TGTGCCAGCAGTGAGGGGGTCCGGGCCCAGCATTTT. Residues: CASSEGVRAQHF.

The chain couples TRBV5-1 to TRBJ2-1; the D call may be TRBD1 or TRBD2 (5 bases each). Per the germline V gene, CDR1 is SGHRS and CDR2 is YFSETQ. V was trimmed by 1 base and J by 9 bases, leaving 8 bases between them. The CDR3 is made up of 12 amino acids. In DNA, the CDR3 is TGCGCCAGCAGCTTGAAGGGGAGTGAGCAGTTCTTC. Translating it yields CASSLKGSEQFF.

This chain links TRBV19 with TRBJ1-5; D is possibly TRBD1 (5 bases). The length of the CDR3 is 17 residues. The V and J ends lost 3 bases and 4 bases respectively, with 19 bases between them. Germline V gene data show CDR1 as LNHDA and CDR2 as SQIVND (reference sequence). The CDR3 nucleotides are TGTGCCAGTAGTATCGGGCAGGGCCTAACCCAGAATCAGCCCCAGCATTTT. It translates to CASSIGQGLTQNQPQHF.

V usage is TRBV7-2 and J usage is TRBJ1-1; no clear D. The CDR3 is 14 residues long. The germline V gene has CDR1 SGHTA and CDR2 FQGNSA. Trimming removed 5 bases at V and 1 base at J, with 11 bases between. The CDR3: CASSRNYPNTEAFF. CDR3 nucleotides: TGTGCCAGCAGCCGCAACTACCCGAACACTGAAGCTTTCTTT.

This chain joins TRBV5-1 and TRBJ2-3; perhaps D is TRBD1 or TRBD2 (5 bases each). V was trimmed by 4 bases and J by 2 bases, leaving 17 bases between them. There are 16 residues in the CDR3. The V gene's germline CDR1 is SGHRS and CDR2 YFSETQ. In DNA form, the CDR3 reads TGCGCCAGCAGCACTAACCGGGACCCCCACACAGATACGCAGTATTTT. This gives the protein CASSTNRDPHTDTQYF.

The rearrangement uses TRBV5-1 and TRBJ2-1, with 8 bases fitting TRBD2. CDR1 is SGHRS, CDR2 YFSETQ, per germline. The CDR3 contains 17 residues. Unmatched junction bases numbered 8, after V lost 2 bases and J lost 1 base. CDR3 protein: CASSLTAGVLSYNEQFF. The CDR3 nucleotides read TGCGCCAGCAGCTTAACAGCGGGAGTTCTGTCCTACAATGAGCAGTTCTTC.

The chain recombines TRBV6-5 with TRBJ1-5; no clear D. CDR1 and CDR2 (germline): MNHEY, SVGAGI. The CDR3 runs 14 residues. Between the trimmed V and J ends, which lost 0 bases and 5 bases, there was a span of 8 bases. The CDR3 nucleotides read TGTGCCAGCAGTTACTCTGACGGCCATCAGCCCCAGCATTTT. As protein: CASSYSDGHQPQHF.

The rearrangement uses TRBV5-1 and TRBJ2-3; D is unresolved. Trimming took 6 bases from V and 0 from J, leaving 11 bases between them. The CDR3 is 14 amino acids. CDR1 and CDR2 (germline): SGHRS, YFSETQ. The CDR3 is CASMIGSSTDTQYF. The CDR3 DNA sequence: TGCGCCAGCATGATAGGGTCAAGCACAGATACGCAGTATTTT.

The J gene is TRBJ1-3, the V gene TRBV18, with no clear D. V was pared by 3 bases and J by 4 bases, with 10 bases between. From germline, CDR1 is KGHSH and CDR2 LQKENI. This CDR3 has 14 amino acids. The CDR3 is CASSPGPRGNTIYF. The CDR3 DNA follows: TGTGCCAGCTCACCTGGGCCTCGGGGAAACACCATATATTTT.

The chain links TRBV6-1 to TRBJ1-2; D remains unclear. There are 15 residues in the CDR3. With 2 bases removed from V and 7 bases from J, the gap between germline ends came to 17 bases. Germline V CDR1 and CDR2: MNHNS, SASEGT. The CDR3 here is CASSENRESLAGYTF. In DNA, the CDR3 is TGTGCCAGCAGTGAAAATCGGGAATCGCTGGCTGGCTACACCTTC.

The chain couples TRBV6-6 to TRBJ1-5; no clear D gene. CDR3 size: 12 residues. Deletions cut 6 bases from V and 4 bases from J, with 7 bases between. The germline gives CDR1 MNHNY, CDR2 SVGAGI (reference sequence). The chain's CDR3 is CASRVRNQPQHF. In DNA, the CDR3 is TGTGCCAGCAGGGTACGAAATCAGCCCCAGCATTTT.

The chain combines TRBV7-2 with TRBJ2-1, with 9 nucleotides matching TRBD2. Germline V gene data show CDR1 as SGHTA and CDR2 as FQGNSA. Trimming at V came to 2 bases and at J to 4 bases, leaving 3 bases not matched to a gene. This CDR3 has 15 amino acids. CDR3 protein: CASSLSSGTYNEQFF. The CDR3 DNA reads TGTGCCAGCAGCTTATCTAGCGGGACTTACAATGAGCAGTTCTTC. Variable domain in full (rest from reference TRBV7-2 and TRBJ2-1): GAGVSQSPSNKVTEKGKDVELRCDPISGHTALYWYRQSLGQGLEFLIYFQGNSAPDKSGLPSDRFSAERTGGSVSTLTIQRTQQEDSAVYLCASSLSSGTYNEQFFGPGTRLTVL.

This clone was counted a single time. The V call is TRBV18, the J call TRBJ1-2; 7 nucleotides match TRBD1. Germline loops: CDR1 KGHSH, CDR2 LQKENI. The junction had 19 bases not matched to a gene; V was cut back by 6 bases and J by 0 bases. This CDR3 comprises 19 residues. CDR3 region: CASSPQVGGRTISNYGYTF. The CDR3 DNA sequence: TGTGCCAGCTCCCCCCAGGTAGGGGGCAGGACGATCTCTAACTATGGCTACACCTTC.

The table lists this clone with a count of one. The chain is built from TRBV6-6 and TRBJ1-2, with 7 bases aligning to TRBD1. Unmatched junction bases numbered 8, after V lost 8 bases and J lost 5 bases. There are 13 residues in the CDR3. Looked up from germline, CDR1 is MNHNY and CDR2 is SVGAGI (reference sequence). DNA for the CDR3: TGTGCCAGCCTTCGAGGGGGCGGGTATGGCTACACCTTC. This translates into CASLRGGGYGYTF.

This clone was counted between two and nine times. This rearrangement joins TRBV4-1 to TRBJ1-2, with unresolved D. Trimming pared 0 bases from V and 8 bases from J, leaving 25 bases between. Germline CDR1 and CDR2: MGHRA and YSYEKL. This CDR3 region has 18 residues. The CDR3 nucleotides read TGCGCCAGCAGCCAAGATCCGTTTACCGGGTCCCGAGTCGGGGGCTACACCTTC. This gives the protein CASSQDPFTGSRVGGYTF.

This clone has just a few counts. CDR3 sequence: CASSSLPGQPGSGANVLTF. The CDR3, as DNA: TGTGCCAGCAGCTCACTACCGGGACAGCCGGGCTCTGGGGCCAACGTCCTGACTTTC. The chain carries TRBV7-3 and TRBJ2-6; 7 nucleotides align to TRBD1. After removal of 4 bases from V and 0 bases from J, the junction contained 12 bases not matched to a gene. This CDR3 is built from 19 residues. Germline V gene lookup returns CDR1 SGHTA and CDR2 FQGTGA.

The chain combines TRBV7-3 with TRBJ2-5; maybe TRBD1 (6 bases). V lost 3 bases, J lost 11 bases, and 28 bases lay in between. This CDR3 region has 17 residues. The germline V gene encodes CDR1 SGHTA and CDR2 FQGTGA. The chain's CDR3 is CASSFSLPRTANWGQYF. For the CDR3, the DNA is TGTGCCAGCAGCTTCTCACTACCTAGGACAGCCAACTGGGGGCAGTACTTC.

The genes are TRBV6-1 and TRBJ2-7; 7 bases align to TRBD1. Germline CDR1 and CDR2: MNHNS and SASEGT. The CDR3 covers 14 residues. V dropped 6 bases and J dropped 2; count of bases not matched to a gene: 7. In DNA, the CDR3 is TGTGCCAGCAGGACCCGGGACAGCCCCTACGAGCAGTACTTC. It encodes CASRTRDSPYEQYF.

This chain connects TRBV9 to TRBJ1-3; D might be TRBD1 (5 bases). Trimming removed 2 bases from V and 0 bases from J, with 9 bases in between. Germline CDR1 reads SGDLS; CDR2 reads YYNGEE. This CDR3 spans 15 amino acids. The CDR3: CASSVWGLSGNTIYF. CDR3 DNA: TGTGCCAGCAGCGTTTGGGGACTCTCTGGAAACACCATATATTTT.

The V gene is TRBV7-8, the J gene TRBJ1-1; possibly TRBD1 for D (6 bases). V was pared by 3 bases and J by 1 base, with 12 bases between. Germline values: CDR1 SGHVS, CDR2 FQNEAQ. The CDR3 contains 15 residues. DNA for the CDR3: TGTGCCAGCAGCTTTGTTGGACAGCCGAACACTGAAGCTTTCTTT. Its protein product is CASSFVGQPNTEAFF.

The rearrangement joins TRBV10-3 to TRBJ1-1; D possibly corresponds to TRBD1 (5 bases). The CDR3 has 15 amino acids. V lost 3 bases, J lost 5 bases, and 16 bases lay in between. Germline CDR1 reads ENHRY; CDR2 reads SYGVKD. CDR3 sequence: CAISETGGGVTEAFF. Here the CDR3 DNA reads TGTGCCATCAGTGAAACCGGTGGGGGGGTTACTGAAGCTTTCTTT.

The chain carries TRBV14 and TRBJ2-7; no clear D. V dropped 0 bases and J dropped 2 bases, with 11 bases sitting between them. Germline CDR1 and CDR2: SGHDN and FVKESK. This CDR3 is built from 15 residues. The CDR3 bases are TGTGCCAGCAGCCAAGATTGGAAGAATCCCTACGAGCAGTACTTC. Protein product: CASSQDWKNPYEQYF. Looking up the rest from reference TRBV14 and TRBJ2-7 gives the full variable domain: EAGVTQFPSHSVIEKGQTVTLRCDPISGHDNLYWYRRVMGKEIKFLLHFVKESKQDESGMPNNRFLAERTGGTYSTLKVQPAELEDSGVYFCASSQDWKNPYEQYFGPGTRLTVT.